This T cell receptor beta chain was documented in a study of glioma-infiltrating T cells after dendritic cell vaccination. In germline, CDR1 is LNHDA, CDR2 SQIVND (reference sequence). The V segment lost 1 base and the J segment 6 bases; nucleotides outside the gene matches: 7. The CDR3 totals 15 residues. TCRdb keeps only in-frame clones here, not all; method: immunoSEQ multiplex PCR. The table has roughly 60,000 clones, approximately 89% seen once; the top ten hold about 9.9%. Time point noted: after dendritic cell vaccination, including at tumor progression/relapse. Material: blood, obtained after dendritic cell vaccination. The chain employs TRBV19 and TRBJ2-7, with 9 bases matching TRBD1. The sequence derives from a human donor with glioblastoma. CDR3 in DNA: TGTGCCAGTAGTATAGGAGGGACAGGGAGAAGCGAGCAGTACTTC. Encoded protein: CASSIGGTGRSEQYF.